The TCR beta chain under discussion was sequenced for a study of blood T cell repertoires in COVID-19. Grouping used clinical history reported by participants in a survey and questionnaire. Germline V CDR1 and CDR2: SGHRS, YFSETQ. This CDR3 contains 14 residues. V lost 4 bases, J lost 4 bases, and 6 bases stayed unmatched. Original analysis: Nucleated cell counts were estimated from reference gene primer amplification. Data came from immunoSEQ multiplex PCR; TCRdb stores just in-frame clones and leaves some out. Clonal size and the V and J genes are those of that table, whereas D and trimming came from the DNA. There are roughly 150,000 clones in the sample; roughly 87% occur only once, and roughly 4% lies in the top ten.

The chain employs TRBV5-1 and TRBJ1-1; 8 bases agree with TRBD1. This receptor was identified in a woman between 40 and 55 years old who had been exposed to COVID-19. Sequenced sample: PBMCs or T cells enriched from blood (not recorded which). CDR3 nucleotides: TGCGCCAGCAGCACTGGACAGGGAGGCACTGAAGCTTTCTTT. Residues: CASSTGQGGTEAFF. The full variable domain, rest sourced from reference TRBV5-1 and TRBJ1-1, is KAGVTQTPRYLIKTRGQQVTLSCSPISGHRSVSWYQQTPGQGLQFLFEYFSETQRNKGNFPGRFSGRQFSNSRSEMNVSTLELGDSALYLCASSTGQGGTEAFFGQGTRLTVV.